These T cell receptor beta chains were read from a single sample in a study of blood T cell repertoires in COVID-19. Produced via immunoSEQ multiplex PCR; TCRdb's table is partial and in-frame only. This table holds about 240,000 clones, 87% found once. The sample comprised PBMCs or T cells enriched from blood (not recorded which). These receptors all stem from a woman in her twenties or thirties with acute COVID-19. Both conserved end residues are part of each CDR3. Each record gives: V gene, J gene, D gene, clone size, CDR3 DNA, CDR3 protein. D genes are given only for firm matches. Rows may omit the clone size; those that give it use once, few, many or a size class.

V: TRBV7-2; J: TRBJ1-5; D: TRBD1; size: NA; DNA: TGTGCCAGCAGCCGGGACAGTAAGAGGTATCAGCCCCAGCATTTT; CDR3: CASSRDSKRYQPQHF
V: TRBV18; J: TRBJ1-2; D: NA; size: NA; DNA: TGTGCCAGCTCGGAACAGGGACACTATGGCTACACCTTC; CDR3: CASSEQGHYGYTF
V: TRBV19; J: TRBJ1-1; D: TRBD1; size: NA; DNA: TGTGCCAGTAGTATACGGACAGGGGGCCGTTGGTACACTGAAGCTTTCTTT; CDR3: CASSIRTGGRWYTEAFF
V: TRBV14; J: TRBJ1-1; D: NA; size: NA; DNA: TGTGCCAGCAGCCCCTTCCCGACATTGGACACTGAAGCTTTCTTT; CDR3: CASSPFPTLDTEAFF
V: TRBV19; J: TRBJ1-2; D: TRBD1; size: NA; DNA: TGTGCCAGCGGGACAGGGCAACGGAATGGCTACACCTTC; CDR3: CASGTGQRNGYTF
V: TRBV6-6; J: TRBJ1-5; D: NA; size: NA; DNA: TGTGCCAGCAGTCCCCTCGCCCCGGGGAATCAGCCCCAGCATTTT; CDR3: CASSPLAPGNQPQHF
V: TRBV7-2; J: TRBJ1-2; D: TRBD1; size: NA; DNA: TGTGCCAGCAGCCCACAGCCCACAGGGGCCTATGGCTACACCTTC; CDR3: CASSPQPTGAYGYTF
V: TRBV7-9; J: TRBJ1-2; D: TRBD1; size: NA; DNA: TGTGCCAGCAGCTTAGTAGAGACAGGGCGCATAGGTTACACCTTC; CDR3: CASSLVETGRIGYTF
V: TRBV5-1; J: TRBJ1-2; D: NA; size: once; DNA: TGCGCCAGCAGCCCCGGGGAACAATATGGCTACACCTTC; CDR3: CASSPGEQYGYTF
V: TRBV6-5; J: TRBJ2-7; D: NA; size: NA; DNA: TGTGCCAGCAGACCTTACCCGGGAGTCTCCTACGAGCAGTACTTC; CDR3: CASRPYPGVSYEQYF
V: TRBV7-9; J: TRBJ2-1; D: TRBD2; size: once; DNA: TGTGCCAGCAGCTTTAGCGGGGGGACCTACAATGAGCAGTTCTTC; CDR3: CASSFSGGTYNEQFF
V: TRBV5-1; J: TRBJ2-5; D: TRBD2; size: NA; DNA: TGCGCCAGCACCCAACTAGCGGGGGGACAAGAGACCCAGTACTTC; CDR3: CASTQLAGGQETQYF
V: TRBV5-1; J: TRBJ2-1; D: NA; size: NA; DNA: TGCGCCAGCAGCTTAGGAGACGGATACAATGAGCAGTTCTTC; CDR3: CASSLGDGYNEQFF
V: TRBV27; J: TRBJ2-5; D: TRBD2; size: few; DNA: TGTGCCAGTTCCCGGACTAGCGGGGGTGGCGCGGAGACCCAGTACTTC; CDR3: CASSRTSGGGAETQYF
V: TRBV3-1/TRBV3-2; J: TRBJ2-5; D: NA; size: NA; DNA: TGTGCCAGCAGCCATCGACGGGACCAAGAGACCCAGTACTTC; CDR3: CASSHRRDQETQYF
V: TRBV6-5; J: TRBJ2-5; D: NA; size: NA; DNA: TGTGCCAGCAGCCCAGGGTTAGAAGAGACCCAGTACTTC; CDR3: CASSPGLEETQYF
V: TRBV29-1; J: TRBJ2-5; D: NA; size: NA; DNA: TGCAGCGTTGCTTTGACCACGGCGGGAGAGACCCAGTACTTC; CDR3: CSVALTTAGETQYF
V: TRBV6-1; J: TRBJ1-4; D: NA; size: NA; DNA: TGTGCCAGCAGTGTGACTCGAGCAGCAACTAATGAAAAACTGTTTTTT; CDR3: CASSVTRAATNEKLFF
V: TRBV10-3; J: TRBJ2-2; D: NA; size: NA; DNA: TGTGCCATCAGGGAACAGGAGAACACCGGGGAGCTGTTTTTT; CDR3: CAIREQENTGELFF
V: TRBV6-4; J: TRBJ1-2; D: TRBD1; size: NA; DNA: TGTGCCAGCCGAAGTCATTACAGGGGAGGCTATGGCTACACCTTC; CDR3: CASRSHYRGGYGYTF
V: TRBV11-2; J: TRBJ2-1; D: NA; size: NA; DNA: TGTGCCAGCAGCTCAGGTTCGGGATATGAGCAGTTCTTC; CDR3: CASSSGSGYEQFF